The T cell receptor beta chain described here comes from a study of siplizumab effects on memory and regulatory T cells. Study-wide findings and caveats: Greater diversity than memory cells seemed evident in naive T cells, which also appeared to be major alloresponse contributors. Naive-or-memory phenotypes were unassignable for roughly 75-97% of proliferating CD4+ or CD8+ clones. Among sequences traceable to unstimulated CD4+ memory cells, alloreactive ones were significantly reduced by siplizumab.

Concerning this clone: The antigen remains undetermined.

The study assayed some 110,000 TCR templates per sample. Profiling relied on immunoSEQ multiplex PCR, and the TCRdb table lists in-frame clones only, not all of them. The data hold 110,000 or so clones, with 80% to 95% observed a single time. The sample was non-Treg CD4+ T cells sorted from blood. This clonotype was obtained from a human donor in good health.

The CDR3 sequence: CAIRAGQGSEQYF. The CDR3 DNA follows: TGTGCCATCAGGGCGGGACAGGGAAGCGAGCAGTACTTC. J is TRBJ2-7 and V is TRBV10-3, with 9 bases lining up with TRBD1. The germline gives CDR1 ENHRY, CDR2 SYGVKD. The CDR3 covers 13 residues. The J segment lost 6 bases and the V segment lost 6 bases, leaving 6 bases of the junction unmatched.